This T cell receptor beta chain was captured by sequencing in a study of beta chain features in type 1 diabetes. Study results and limitations: Naive, central memory and Treg TCRB repertoires seemed to resemble each other more closely in patients than they did in healthy donors.

Remarks on this clone: The antigen remains undetermined.

Expressed TCRB transcripts were sequenced because the isolated RNA had all been reverse transcribed beforehand. This table comes from immunoSEQ multiplex PCR, and its TCRdb copy is limited to in-frame clones, with some not included. The repertoire holds 130,000 to 150,000 clones, with around 9.3% as singletons. The origin of this receptor is a man aged 18 to 30 in good health. The sample comprised naive CD4+ T cells from blood.

CDR3 sequence (DNA): TGCGCCAGCAGCTCAATAGCGGGGGTTTACAATGAGCAGTTCTTC. Encoded protein: CASSSIAGVYNEQFF. The chain combines TRBV5-1 with TRBJ2-1, with 9 bases that match TRBD2. V was pared by 3 bases and J by 4 bases, with 5 bases of the junction left unmatched. Germline loops: CDR1 SGHRS, CDR2 YFSETQ. The CDR3 extends over 15 amino acids.